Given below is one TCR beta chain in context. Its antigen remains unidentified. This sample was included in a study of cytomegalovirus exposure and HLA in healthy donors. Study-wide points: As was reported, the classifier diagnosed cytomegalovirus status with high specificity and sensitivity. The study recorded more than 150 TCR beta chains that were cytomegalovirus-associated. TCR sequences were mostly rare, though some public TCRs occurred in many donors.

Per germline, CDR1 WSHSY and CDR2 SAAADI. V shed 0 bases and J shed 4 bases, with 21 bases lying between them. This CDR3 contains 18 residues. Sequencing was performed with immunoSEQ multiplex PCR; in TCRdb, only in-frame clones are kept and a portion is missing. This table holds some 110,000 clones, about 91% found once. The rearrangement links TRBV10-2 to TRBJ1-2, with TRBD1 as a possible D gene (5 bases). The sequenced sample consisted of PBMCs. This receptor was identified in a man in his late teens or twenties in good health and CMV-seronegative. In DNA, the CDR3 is TGCGCCAGCAGTGAGTCTTCTTTATTTGTAGGGGCGGTCTATGGCTACACCTTC. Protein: CASSESSLFVGAVYGYTF.